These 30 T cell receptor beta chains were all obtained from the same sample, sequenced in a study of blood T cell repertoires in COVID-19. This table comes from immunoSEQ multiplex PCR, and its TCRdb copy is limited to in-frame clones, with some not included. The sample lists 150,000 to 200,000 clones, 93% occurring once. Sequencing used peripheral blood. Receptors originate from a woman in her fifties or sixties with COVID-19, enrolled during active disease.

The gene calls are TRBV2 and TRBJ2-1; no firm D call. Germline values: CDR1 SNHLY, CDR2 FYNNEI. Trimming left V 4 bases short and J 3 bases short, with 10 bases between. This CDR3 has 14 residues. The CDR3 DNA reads TGTGCCAGCAGTGCCTCTACCTTCTACAATGAGCAGTTCTTC. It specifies CASSASTFYNEQFF. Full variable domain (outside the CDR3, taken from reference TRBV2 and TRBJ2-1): EPEVTQTPSHQVTQMGQEVILRCVPISNHLYFYWYRQILGQKVEFLVSFYNNEISEKSEIFDDQFSVERPDGSNFTLKIRSTKLEDSAMYFCASSASTFYNEQFFGPGTRLTVL.

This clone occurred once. The CDR3 reads CASTEGQGVFGYTF. CDR3 in DNA: TGTGCCAGCACCGAAGGACAGGGAGTCTTTGGCTACACCTTC. The chain carries TRBV6-5 and TRBJ1-2; 8 nucleotides agree with TRBD1. Germline V gene lookup returns CDR1 MNHEY and CDR2 SVGAGI. J lost 7 bases, V lost 7 bases, and 11 bases had no gene match. The CDR3 spans 14 residues.

The CDR3 protein is CASSQGHSGNTIYF. CDR3 sequence (DNA): TGTGCCAGCAGCCAAGGGCACTCTGGAAACACCATATATTTT. V is TRBV3-1 (or the pseudogene TRBV3-2) and J is TRBJ1-3; no definite D call. The germline gives CDR1 LGHDT, CDR2 YNNKEL (reference sequence). Trimming removed 1 base at V and 0 bases at J, with 4 bases between. This CDR3 has 14 residues.

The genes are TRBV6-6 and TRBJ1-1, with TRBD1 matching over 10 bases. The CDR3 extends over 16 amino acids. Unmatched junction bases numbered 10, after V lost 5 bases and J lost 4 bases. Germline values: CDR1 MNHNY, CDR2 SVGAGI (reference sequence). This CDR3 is CASSRTTGGRSTEAFF. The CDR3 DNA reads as TGTGCCAGCAGTCGAACGACAGGGGGCCGGAGCACTGAAGCTTTCTTT.

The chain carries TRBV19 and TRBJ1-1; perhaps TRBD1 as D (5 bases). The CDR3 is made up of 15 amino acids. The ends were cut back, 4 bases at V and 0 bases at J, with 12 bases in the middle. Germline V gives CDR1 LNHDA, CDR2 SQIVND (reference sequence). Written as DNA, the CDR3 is TGTGCCAGTAGTAGGGCGGGGGTCTTGAACACTGAAGCTTTCTTT. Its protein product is CASSRAGVLNTEAFF. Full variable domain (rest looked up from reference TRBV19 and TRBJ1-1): DGGITQSPKYLFRKEGQNVTLSCEQNLNHDAMYWYRQDPGQGLRLIYYSQIVNDFQKGDIAEGYSVSREKKESFPLTVTSAQKNPTAFYLCASSRAGVLNTEAFFGQGTRLTVV.

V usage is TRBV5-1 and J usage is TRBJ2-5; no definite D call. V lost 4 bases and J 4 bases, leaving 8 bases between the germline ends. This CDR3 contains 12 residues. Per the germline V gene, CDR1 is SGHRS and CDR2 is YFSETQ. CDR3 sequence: CASSPTVETQYF. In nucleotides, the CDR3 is TGCGCCAGCAGCCCCACAGTAGAGACCCAGTACTTC.

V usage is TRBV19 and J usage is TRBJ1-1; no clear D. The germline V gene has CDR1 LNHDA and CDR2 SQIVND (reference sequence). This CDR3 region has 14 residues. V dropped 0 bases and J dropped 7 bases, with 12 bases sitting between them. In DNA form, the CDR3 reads TGTGCCAGTAGTATAGAGGGGAGGGCTATTGAAGCTTTCTTT. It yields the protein CASSIEGRAIEAFF.

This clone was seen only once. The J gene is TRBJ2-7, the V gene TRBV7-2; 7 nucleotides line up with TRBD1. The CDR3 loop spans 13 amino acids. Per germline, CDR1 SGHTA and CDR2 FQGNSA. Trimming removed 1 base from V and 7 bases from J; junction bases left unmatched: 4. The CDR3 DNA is TGTGCCAGCAGCTTAGAGGGGGCAGGTGAGCAGTACTTC. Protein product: CASSLEGAGEQYF.

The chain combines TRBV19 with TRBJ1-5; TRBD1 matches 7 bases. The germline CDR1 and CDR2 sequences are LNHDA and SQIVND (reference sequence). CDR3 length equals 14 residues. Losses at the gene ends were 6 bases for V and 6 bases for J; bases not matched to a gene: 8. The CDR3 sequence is CASRKGAGVQPQHF. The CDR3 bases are TGTGCCAGTAGGAAGGGGGCGGGTGTTCAGCCCCAGCATTTT.

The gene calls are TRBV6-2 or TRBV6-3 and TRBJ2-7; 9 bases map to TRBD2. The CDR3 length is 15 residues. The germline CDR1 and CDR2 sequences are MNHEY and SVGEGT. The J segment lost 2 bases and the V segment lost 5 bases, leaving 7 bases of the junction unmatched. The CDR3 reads CASSTDSGGAYEQYF. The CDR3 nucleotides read TGTGCCAGCAGTACTGATAGCGGGGGTGCCTACGAGCAGTACTTC.

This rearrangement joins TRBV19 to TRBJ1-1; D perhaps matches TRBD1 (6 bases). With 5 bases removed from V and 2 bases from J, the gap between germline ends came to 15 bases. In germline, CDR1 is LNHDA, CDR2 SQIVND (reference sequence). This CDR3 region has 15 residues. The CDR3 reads CASSLGQLFNTEAFF. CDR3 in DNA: TGTGCCAGTAGTCTCGGACAGCTTTTTAACACTGAAGCTTTCTTT.

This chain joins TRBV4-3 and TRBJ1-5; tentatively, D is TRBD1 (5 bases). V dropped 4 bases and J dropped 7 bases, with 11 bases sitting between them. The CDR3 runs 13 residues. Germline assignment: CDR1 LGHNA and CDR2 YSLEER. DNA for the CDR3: TGCGCCAGCAGCCCCAGCCGGGGGCAGCCCCAGCATTTT. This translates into CASSPSRGQPQHF.

This CDR3 is CASSLQKDTEAFF. CDR3 DNA: TGTGCCAGCAGCTTACAGAAAGACACTGAAGCTTTCTTT. V gene TRBV11-2 combines with J gene TRBJ1-1; D is unresolved. CDR1 SGHAT and CDR2 FQNNGV come from the germline V gene. V gave up 2 bases and J gave up 3 bases, with 7 bases separating them. The CDR3 runs to 13 residues. The whole variable domain, remainder taken from reference TRBV11-2 and TRBJ1-1, is EAGVAQSPRYKIIEKRQSVAFWCNPISGHATLYWYQQILGQGPKLLIQFQNNGVVDDSQLPKDRFSAERLKGVDSTLKIQPAKLEDSAVYLCASSLQKDTEAFFGQGTRLTVV.

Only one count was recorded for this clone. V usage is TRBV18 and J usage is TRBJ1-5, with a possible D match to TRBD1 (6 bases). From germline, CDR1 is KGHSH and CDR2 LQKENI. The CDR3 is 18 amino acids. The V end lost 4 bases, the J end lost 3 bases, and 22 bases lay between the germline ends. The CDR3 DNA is TGTGCCAGCTCACTAAATCCCGCGCGGACAGCCGTCAATCAGCCCCAGCATTTT. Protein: CASSLNPARTAVNQPQHF.

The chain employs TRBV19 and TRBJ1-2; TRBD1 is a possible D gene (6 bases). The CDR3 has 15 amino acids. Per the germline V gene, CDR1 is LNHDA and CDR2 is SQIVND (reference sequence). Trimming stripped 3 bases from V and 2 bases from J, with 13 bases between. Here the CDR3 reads CASSIGDRLNYGYTF. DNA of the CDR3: TGTGCCAGTAGTATCGGCGACAGGCTGAACTATGGCTACACCTTC.

Written as DNA, the CDR3 is TGTGCCAGCAGCCGACAGGGGGCGCCGAACGAGCAGTACTTC. Translating it yields CASSRQGAPNEQYF. This chain connects TRBV7-9 to TRBJ2-7; 10 nucleotides line up with TRBD1. V lost 5 bases, J lost 5 bases, and 6 bases stayed unmatched. The CDR3 sequence is 14 residues long. CDR1 and CDR2 from the germline V gene are SEHNR and FQNEAQ (reference sequence).

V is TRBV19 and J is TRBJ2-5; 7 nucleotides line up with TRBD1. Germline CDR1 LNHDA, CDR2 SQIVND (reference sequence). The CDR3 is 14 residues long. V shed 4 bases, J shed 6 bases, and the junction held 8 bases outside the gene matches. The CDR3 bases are TGTGCCAGTAGTAGGGGACAGATCGAACAGACCCAGTACTTC. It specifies CASSRGQIEQTQYF.

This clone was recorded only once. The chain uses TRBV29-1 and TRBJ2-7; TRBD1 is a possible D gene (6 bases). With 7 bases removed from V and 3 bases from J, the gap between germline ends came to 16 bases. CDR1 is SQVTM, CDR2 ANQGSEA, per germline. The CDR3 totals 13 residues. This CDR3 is CSALGGLGYEQYF. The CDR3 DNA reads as TGCAGCGCCCTAGGGGGATTGGGCTACGAGCAGTACTTC.

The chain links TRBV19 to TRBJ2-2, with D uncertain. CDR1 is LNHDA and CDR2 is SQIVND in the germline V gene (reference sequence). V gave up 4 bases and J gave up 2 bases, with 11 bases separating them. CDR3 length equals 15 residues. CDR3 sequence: CASSSFRHNTGELFF. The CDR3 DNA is TGTGCCAGTAGTAGCTTTCGACACAACACCGGGGAGCTGTTTTTT.

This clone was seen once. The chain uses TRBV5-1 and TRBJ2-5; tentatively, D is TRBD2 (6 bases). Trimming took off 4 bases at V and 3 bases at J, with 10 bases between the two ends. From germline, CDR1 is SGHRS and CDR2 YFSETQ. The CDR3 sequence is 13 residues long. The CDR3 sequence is CASSPGLKETQYF. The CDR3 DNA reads TGCGCCAGCAGCCCCGGACTAAAAGAGACCCAGTACTTC.

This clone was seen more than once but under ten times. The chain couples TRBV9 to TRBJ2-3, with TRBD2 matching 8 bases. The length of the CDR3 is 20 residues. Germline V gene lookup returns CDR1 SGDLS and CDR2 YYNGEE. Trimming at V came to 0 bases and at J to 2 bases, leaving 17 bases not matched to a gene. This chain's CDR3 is CASSVGIGSGGTFVTDTQYF. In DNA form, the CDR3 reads TGTGCCAGCAGCGTAGGAATTGGCAGCGGGGGCACCTTTGTCACAGATACGCAGTATTTT.

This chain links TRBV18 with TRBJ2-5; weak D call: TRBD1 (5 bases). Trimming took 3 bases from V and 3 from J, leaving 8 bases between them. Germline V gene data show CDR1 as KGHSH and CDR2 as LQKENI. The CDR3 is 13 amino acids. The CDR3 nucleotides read TGTGCCAGCTCACCGGGGCTCGAAGAGACCCAGTACTTC. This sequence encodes CASSPGLEETQYF. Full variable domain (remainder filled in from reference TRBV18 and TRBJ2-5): NAGVMQNPRHLVRRRGQEARLRCSPMKGHSHVYWYRQLPEEGLKFMVYLQKENIIDESGMPKERFSAEFPKEGPSILRIQQVVRGDSAAYFCASSPGLEETQYFGPGTRLLVL.

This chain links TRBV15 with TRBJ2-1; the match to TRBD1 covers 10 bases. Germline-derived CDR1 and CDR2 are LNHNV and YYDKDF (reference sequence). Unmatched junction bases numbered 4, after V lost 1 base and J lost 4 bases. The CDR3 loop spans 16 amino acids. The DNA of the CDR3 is TGTGCCACCAGCAGAGGGGACAGGGGTGGATACAATGAGCAGTTCTTC. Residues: CATSRGDRGGYNEQFF.

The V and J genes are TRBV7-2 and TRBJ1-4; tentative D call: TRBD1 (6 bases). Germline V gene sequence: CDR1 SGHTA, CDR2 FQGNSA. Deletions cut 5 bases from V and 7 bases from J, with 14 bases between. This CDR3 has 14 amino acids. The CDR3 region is CASSPFDRFEKLFF. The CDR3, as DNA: TGTGCCAGCAGCCCCTTCGACAGGTTTGAAAAACTGTTTTTT.

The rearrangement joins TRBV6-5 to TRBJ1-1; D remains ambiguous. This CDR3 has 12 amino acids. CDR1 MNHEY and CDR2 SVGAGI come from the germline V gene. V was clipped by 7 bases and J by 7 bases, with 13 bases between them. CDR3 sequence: CASINAANEAFF. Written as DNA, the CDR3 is TGTGCCAGCATCAACGCGGCGAATGAAGCTTTCTTT.

For the CDR3, the DNA is TGTGCCAGCAGCTTAGAACTCGGCACCGGGGAGCTGTTTTTT. As protein: CASSLELGTGELFF. This chain uses TRBV11-2 with TRBJ2-2; no firm D call. CDR1 is SGHAT, CDR2 FQNNGV, per germline. V lost 0 bases to trimming and J lost 4 bases, with 6 bases between them. The length of the CDR3 is 14 residues.

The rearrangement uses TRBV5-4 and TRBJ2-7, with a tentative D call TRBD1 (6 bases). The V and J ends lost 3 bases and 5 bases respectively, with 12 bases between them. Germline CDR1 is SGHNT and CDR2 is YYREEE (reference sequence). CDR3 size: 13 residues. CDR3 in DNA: TGTGCCAGCAGCTCTACAGGGCCCAACGAGCAGTACTTC. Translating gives CASSSTGPNEQYF.

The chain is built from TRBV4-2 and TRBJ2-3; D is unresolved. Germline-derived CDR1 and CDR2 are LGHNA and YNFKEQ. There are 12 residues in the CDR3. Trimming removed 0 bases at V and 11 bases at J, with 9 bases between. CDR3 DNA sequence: TGTGCCAGCAGCCAAGATATACGACAGCAGTATTTT. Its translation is CASSQDIRQQYF.

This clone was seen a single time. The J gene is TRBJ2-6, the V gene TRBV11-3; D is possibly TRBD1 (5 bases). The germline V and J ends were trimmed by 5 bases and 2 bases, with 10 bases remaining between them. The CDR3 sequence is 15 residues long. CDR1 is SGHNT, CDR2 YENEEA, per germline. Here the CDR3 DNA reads TGTGCCAGCAGCCCAGGGTCAGCTGGGGCCAACGTCCTGACTTTC. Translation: CASSPGSAGANVLTF.

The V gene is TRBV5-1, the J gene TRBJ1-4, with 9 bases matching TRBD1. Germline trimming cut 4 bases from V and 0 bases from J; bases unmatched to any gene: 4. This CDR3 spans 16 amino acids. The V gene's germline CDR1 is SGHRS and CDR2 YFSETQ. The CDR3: CASSGGQGATNEKLFF. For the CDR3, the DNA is TGCGCCAGCAGCGGGGGACAGGGTGCAACTAATGAAAAACTGTTTTTT.